This TCR beta chain was retrieved from a study of T cells in Graves' hyperthyroidism and ophthalmopathy. Amplified regions were TCR beta CDR3 sequences from RNA transcripts. The HTBI primer set was used in a first-round RT-PCR of the TCR CDR3. MiXCR, applied by TCRdb to the multiplex PCR reads, yields one record per CDR3 protein. The table includes 400,000 to 500,000 distinct CDR3 sequences, around 14% detected once. This clonotype was detected many times. The specimen sequenced was blood. The receptor was isolated from a woman under 30 with Graves' hyperthyroidism.

Here the CDR3 DNA reads TGTGCCAGCAGTTCGGGGCATGCCCAAGAGACCCAGTACTTC. Translation: CASSSGHAQETQYF. V and J are TRBV12-3 or TRBV12-4 and TRBJ2-5, with D perhaps being TRBD1 or TRBD2 (5 bases each). The CDR3 has 14 residues. Trimming shortened V by 4 bases and J by 1 base, and 10 bases separated the two germline ends.